This T cell receptor (beta chain) was identified during a study of blood T cell repertoires in COVID-19. As for the study in general: PBMCs, B-cell-depleted T cells, or T cells were the source of the cDNA or gDNA that made up the material.

The repertoire was sequenced with immunoSEQ multiplex PCR; TCRdb's copy has only in-frame clones and lacks some. The sample includes 200,000 to 300,000 clones, about nine tenths of them seen just once. The germline V gene has CDR1 LGHDT and CDR2 YNNKEL (reference sequence). The V and J ends lost 4 bases and 7 bases, in that order; junction bases with no gene match: 15. The CDR3 is 16 residues long. This clonotype was obtained from a man aged 25-45 years with COVID-19, enrolled during active disease. The sequencing sample was made of peripheral blood. The chain combines TRBV3-1 (or the pseudogene TRBV3-2) with TRBJ2-7, with 8 bases lining up with TRBD2. The CDR3 region has the DNA TGTGCCAGCAGCCCGTTGATAGGTGCGGGGGGTAGGGAGCAGTACTTC. Translating it yields CASSPLIGAGGREQYF.